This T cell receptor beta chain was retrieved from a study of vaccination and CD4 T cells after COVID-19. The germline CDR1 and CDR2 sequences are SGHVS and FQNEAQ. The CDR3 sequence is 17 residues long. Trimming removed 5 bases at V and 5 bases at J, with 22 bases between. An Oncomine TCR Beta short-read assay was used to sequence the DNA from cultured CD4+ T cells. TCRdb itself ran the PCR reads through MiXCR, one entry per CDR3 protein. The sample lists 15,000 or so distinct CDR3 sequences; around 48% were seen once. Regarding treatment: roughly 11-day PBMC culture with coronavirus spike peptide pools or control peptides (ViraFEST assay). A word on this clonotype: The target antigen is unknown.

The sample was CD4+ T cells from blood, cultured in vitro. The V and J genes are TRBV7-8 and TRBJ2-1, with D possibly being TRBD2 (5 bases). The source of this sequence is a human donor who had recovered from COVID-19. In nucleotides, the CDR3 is TGTGCCAGCAGCCCCCCAGGTGTCGTCACTAGGAACAATGAGCAGTTCTTC. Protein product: CASSPPGVVTRNNEQFF.